This T cell receptor beta chain emerged from a study of cytomegalovirus exposure and HLA in healthy donors (TCRdb year 2017). For the wider study: In an earlier analysis of fewer than 750 of the donors, about 260 Gb of sequence data and approximately 120 million unique TCR beta sequences from 180 million or so T cells were reported. Along with the roughly 610-subject first cohort, a separate validation cohort of over a hundred different subjects was used. In a later analysis, previously published TCR beta repertoires from several hundred donors were re-analyzed and high-resolution HLA genotyping was added so that TCR occurrence patterns could be studied. Roughly 290 gigabases of sequencing data and 70 million to 100 million unique TCR sequences made up an early release that covered approximately 620 HLA-typed donors. The number of typed donors differed by locus: about 629-630 for A, B, C, DRB1 and DQB1; approximately 540 for DQA1; some 590 for DPA1; and roughly 490 for DPB1. The genetic ancestry cluster associated with self-reported Caucasian donors included over 80% of the roughly 360 genotyped donors. The study aimed to test whether cataloging public T cell receptors could reveal signatures of past pathogen exposure. High-throughput TCR immunosequencing, statistical association of individual TCRs with disease status, and machine learning were combined to predict cytomegalovirus infection status. Using immunosequencing, the study profiled T cell repertoires from about 620 subjects and related those repertoires to cytomegalovirus serostatus. HLA typing covered class I and class II loci at four-digit resolution. Four or five DR-DQ haplotypes were treated as single units for association and clustering because of strong linkage in the cohort. Genome-wide SNP genotypes for about 65% of the 666 donors were used in a later genetic analysis, which treated that subset as a discovery cohort. An earlier analysis of about 600 of the donors used high-throughput TCR beta sequencing to judge whether each TCR beta V gene segment behaved as functional or pseudogenic. Alongside the repertoire data, information on donor age, sex, ethnicity and CMV serostatus was compiled. Rather than using new phenotypic data, the later analysis identified candidate immune exposures from TCR beta sequences and from how often those sequences occurred across donors. All discovery cohort repertoires had been generated using a single sequencing platform. Among around 400 genotyped donors of the cohort, an average of around 240,000 unique TCR beta nucleotide sequences were sequenced per donor, roughly a sixth of them non-productive. The paper's findings and limits, for the study overall: In a later analysis, the rate of TCR association differed among HLA loci, with DRB1 alleles having the most associated TCRs and HLA-C alleles having the fewest. In a later genetic analysis, fewer N-insertions in productive TCRs were reported among donors in an Asian-associated ancestry cluster than the roughly 670-donor mean. Several of the top co-occurrence clusters appeared to be linked to parvovirus B19, influenza, CMV and Epstein-Barr virus, according to a later analysis. The study listed approximately 160 TCR beta chains as associated with cytomegalovirus. Because counts were too low, roughly 17 rarely observed V segments, including chromosome 9 orphons, were left out of the earlier analysis of several hundred of the donors. Sequencing depth was assumed to be roughly uniform across donors in the presence/absence analyses, though that assumption may not hold. Because the 87-base-pair reads could not distinguish some IMGT-functional V segments, including TRBV6-2 and TRBV6-3, those segments were excluded. In both the original and validation cohorts, the classifier was reported to diagnose cytomegalovirus status with high specificity and sensitivity. Across donors, most TCR sequences were observed very rarely, whereas some public TCRs were present in many individuals. CMV serostatus was the only immune exposure information available for the cohort. V-gene and J-gene trimming of TCR beta chains was associated with a missense DCLRE1C variant in a later genetic analysis, and the association was replicated in an independent cohort. Correlated functional status among segregating V segments might be attributable to linkage disequilibrium, but an unknown experimental factor could not be ruled out. A later analysis found that HLA-associated TCR beta chains were more clonally expanded and had lower generation probabilities than equally common non-associated chains. It was suggested by the authors that the approach could potentially be generalized to other disease states and immunological phenotypes. Broadly in line with IMGT annotations, most TCR beta V segments showed up in productive rearrangements about 87% or about 30% of the time in an earlier analysis of roughly 590 of the donors. In a later analysis, most CMV-associated TCR beta chains were found to appear HLA-restricted, with HLA associations seemingly driven largely by CMV exposure. When HLA alleles, especially DR and DQ, strongly co-occurred, TCR associations were difficult to assign to individual alleles. Because HLA typing was unavailable for some donors at each locus, only the typed subset was used in association tests. The sequencing pipeline was judged likely to have produced a cluster of highly shared sequence variants as a technical artifact. A later analysis associated 15,000 or so TCR beta sequences with specific HLA alleles at a false discovery rate of 0.05. Only TCR beta chains were sequenced in this cohort, and the absence of alpha or paired-chain data limited detectable features. A further reported finding was that TCR beta sequences accurately predicted the HLA-A and HLA-B alleles for most subjects in the first cohort. Three of the identified cytomegalovirus-associated TCR beta chains were confirmed in vitro to be specific for cytomegalovirus antigens.

The library was obtained by the immunoSEQ multiplex PCR assay. The multiplex PCR relied on a mix of 60 forward primers for TCR Vbeta segments and 13 reverse primers for TCR Jbeta segments. The CDR3 region of rearranged TCR beta genes was amplified from genomic DNA by a multiplex PCR assay. The Illumina HiSeq System was used to sequence the amplified TCR beta libraries as 87-base-pair reads. The study's processing was this. In a later analysis, about 80 million unique TCR beta chains were counted across the 650 to 750 repertoires, and roughly 11 million of these chains were shared by at least two donors. To remove PCR and sequencing errors, raw reads were error-corrected and collapsed into unique sequences using a nearest-neighbor algorithm that merged closely related sequences. CDR3 sequences were aligned to IMGT reference sequences to assign V, D and J gene segments. For a sequence to be retained, a match of at least six nucleotides to both a V gene segment and a J gene segment was required. Rearrangements were called productive when the CDR3 lacked stop codons and stayed in frame with V and J; all others were non-productive. Following IMGT convention, CDR3 was defined as the stretch from the second conserved V-encoded cysteine up to the conserved J-encoded phenylalanine. In an earlier analysis of roughly 610 of the donors, sequences lacking an unambiguous match to a single V gene segment were excluded. An earlier analysis of 587 of the donors called V segments functional above 56.7% productive rearrangements and segregating when the between-donor standard deviation exceeded 5%. To diagnose cytomegalovirus status from the catalog of TCR beta chain sequences, a statistical classification framework was built. V and J gene assignment, in a later analysis, came from comparing TCR nucleotide sequences with IMGT/GENE-DB human TR gene sequences. A later analysis assigned CDR3 sequences and most-parsimonious VDJ recombination scenarios with the TCRdist pipeline. In a later analysis, each TCR beta chain was defined by its CDR3 amino acid sequence together with its V-gene family, and reads lacking a unique V-gene family were excluded. As a way to deal with suspected cross-contamination and a sequencing artifact, a later analysis dropped approximately 570 nucleotide sequences that were highly shared and had low generation probability. In a later analysis, a clonal expansion index for each public chain was calculated from normalized within-repertoire ranks of inferred template counts. In a later analysis, generation probabilities were computed using a VDJ recombination model fitted to out-of-frame rearrangements, and the results were checked against IGoR. In a later analysis, hypergeometric tests were used to score TCR-TCR, TCR-HLA and TCR-CMV co-occurrence, with a repertoire-size bias correction applied to TCR pairs. To estimate false discovery rates, a later analysis permuted the HLA or CMV assignments 20 times. In a later analysis, co-occurring TCRs were grouped using DBSCAN, with TCRdist sequence similarity added in when clustering inside HLA-allele-positive subsets. Repertoires with fewer than 30,000 or more than 120,000 public chains, plus five repertoires with anomalous nucleotide sharing, were excluded from co-occurrence clustering. The immuneACCESS repertoire file appears here via TCRdb, limited to in-frame rearrangements. These files lack a portion of the clones; in checked studies, under half of the deficit traces to unresolved V genes, and the cause of the others is not known. That table supplies the V and J calls and clone size; D and trimming were determined from the DNA. This sample comprises roughly 100,000 clones, more than 70% of them detected only once. About 2.5% of the sample is held by the ten biggest clonotypes.

The cohort comprised hundreds of healthy bone marrow donors. Cohort members were all nominally healthy when sampled, although unrecorded immune exposures were likely present. The donor was CMV seronegative and was included in the group of several hundred seronegative cohort members. A peripheral blood sample was collected from each donor, and TCR beta sequencing was performed on peripheral blood mononuclear cells. The Qiagen DNeasy Blood Extraction Kit was used to extract genomic DNA from the blood cell samples. With respect to this clone: Its specific antigen is unknown. Nothing much larger sits one base from this clone, and base qualities are not available.

At the junction V is shortened by 4 bases and J by 9 bases; bases outside the gene matches: 12. The germline V gene sets CDR1 to SGHDT and CDR2 to YYEEEE. Inclusive of the bounding cysteine and phenylalanine, the CDR3 is 15 residues long. Only CDR3 DNA is held: 45 bases, read in frame from base 1. The source of this sequence is a man aged 35 to 55 in good health and CMV-seronegative. Sequencing input: PBMCs. The rearrangement joined TRBV5-6 to TRBJ2-2, and 7 junction bases match TRBD1. CDR3 protein: CASSRGQSSFRELFF. The DNA sequence is TGTGCCAGCAGCAGGGGGCAAAGCTCCTTCCGGGAGCTGTTTTTT.